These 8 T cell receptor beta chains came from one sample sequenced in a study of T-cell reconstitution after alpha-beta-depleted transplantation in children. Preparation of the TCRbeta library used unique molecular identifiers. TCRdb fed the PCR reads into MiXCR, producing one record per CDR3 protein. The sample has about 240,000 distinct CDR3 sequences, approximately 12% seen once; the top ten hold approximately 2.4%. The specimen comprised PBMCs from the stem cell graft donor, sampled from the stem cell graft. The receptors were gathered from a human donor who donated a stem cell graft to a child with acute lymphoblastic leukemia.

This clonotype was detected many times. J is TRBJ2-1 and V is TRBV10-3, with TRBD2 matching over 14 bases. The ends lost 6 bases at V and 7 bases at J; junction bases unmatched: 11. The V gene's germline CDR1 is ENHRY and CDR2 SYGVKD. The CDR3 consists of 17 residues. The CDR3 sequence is CAIRSTGGLAGGNEQFF. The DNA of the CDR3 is TGTGCCATCAGGTCGACGGGAGGACTAGCGGGGGGAAATGAGCAGTTCTTC.

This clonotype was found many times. CDR3 region: CASSLPRDNDYNEQFF. The CDR3 DNA follows: TGCGCCAGCAGCTTGCCCCGGGACAATGACTACAATGAGCAGTTCTTC. This rearrangement joins TRBV5-1 to TRBJ2-1; TRBD1 is a possible D gene (6 bases). This CDR3 comprises 16 residues. Between the trimmed V and J ends, which lost 1 base and 3 bases, there was a span of 14 bases. Germline CDR1 reads SGHRS; CDR2 reads YFSETQ.

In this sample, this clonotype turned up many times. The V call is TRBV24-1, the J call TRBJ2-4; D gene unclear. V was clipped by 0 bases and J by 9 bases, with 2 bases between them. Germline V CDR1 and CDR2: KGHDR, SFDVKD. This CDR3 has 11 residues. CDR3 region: CATSDLSIQYF. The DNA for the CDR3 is TGTGCCACCAGTGATTTGTCCATTCAGTACTTC.

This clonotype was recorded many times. The CDR3 protein is CASSPGGYYGYTF. DNA of the CDR3: TGTGCCAGCAGCCCCGGGGGATATTATGGCTACACCTTC. The gene calls are TRBV7-2 and TRBJ1-2; D might be TRBD1 (5 bases). CDR3 length equals 13 residues. CDR1 is SGHTA and CDR2 is FQGNSA in the germline V gene. V dropped 5 bases and J dropped 5 bases, with 12 bases sitting between them.

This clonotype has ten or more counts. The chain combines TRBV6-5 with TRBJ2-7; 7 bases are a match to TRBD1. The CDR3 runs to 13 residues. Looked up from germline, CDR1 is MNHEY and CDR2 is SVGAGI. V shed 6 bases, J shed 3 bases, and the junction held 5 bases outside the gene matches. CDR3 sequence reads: CASRGQSNYEQYF. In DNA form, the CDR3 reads TGTGCCAGCAGGGGACAGTCAAACTACGAGCAGTACTTC.

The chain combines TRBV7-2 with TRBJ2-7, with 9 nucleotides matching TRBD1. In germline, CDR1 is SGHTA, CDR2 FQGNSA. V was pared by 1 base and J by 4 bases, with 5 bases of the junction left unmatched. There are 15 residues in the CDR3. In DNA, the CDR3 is TGTGCCAGCAGCTTAGAGACAGGGGGAGGATACGAGCAGTACTTC. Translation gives CASSLETGGGYEQYF.

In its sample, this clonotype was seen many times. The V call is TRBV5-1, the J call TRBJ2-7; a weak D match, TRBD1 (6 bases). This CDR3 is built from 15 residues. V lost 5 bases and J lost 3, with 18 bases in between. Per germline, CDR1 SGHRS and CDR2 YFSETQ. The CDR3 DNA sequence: TGCGCCAGCAGATCCACCTCCAGGGGCGGCTACGAGCAGTACTTC. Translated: CASRSTSRGGYEQYF.

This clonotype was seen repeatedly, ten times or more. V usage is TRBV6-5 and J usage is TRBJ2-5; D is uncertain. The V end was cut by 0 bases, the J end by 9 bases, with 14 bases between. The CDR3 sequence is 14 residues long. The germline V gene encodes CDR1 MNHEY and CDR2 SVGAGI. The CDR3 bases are TGTGCCAGCAGTTACTCGGTGCCCGGCTGGGCCCAGTACTTC. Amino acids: CASSYSVPGWAQYF.